Below, 24 T cell receptor beta chains from the same sample are listed, as sequenced in a study of blood T cell repertoires in COVID-19. The protocol was immunoSEQ multiplex PCR, while the TCRdb copy is restricted to in-frame clones and leaves out a portion. The table has fewer than 90,000 clones, 82% seen once. What was sequenced was peripheral blood. The receptor set was obtained from a man aged 45 to 65 with acute or convalescent COVID-19.

V is TRBV15 and J is TRBJ1-4; no definite D call. V shed 0 bases and J shed 8 bases, with 10 bases lying between them. The CDR3 extends over 14 amino acids. Germline loops: CDR1 LNHNV, CDR2 YYDKDF (reference sequence). CDR3 sequence: CATSRDRGKEKLFF. In nucleotides, the CDR3 is TGTGCCACCAGCAGAGACCGCGGTAAAGAAAAACTGTTTTTT.

The V and J genes are TRBV7-9 and TRBJ2-5; 8 bases align to TRBD2. V shed 5 bases, J shed 3 bases, and the junction held 5 bases outside the gene matches. Germline CDR1 and CDR2: SEHNR and FQNEAQ (reference sequence). This CDR3 is built from 14 residues. The CDR3 sequence is CASSPVAGKETQYF. The CDR3 bases are TGTGCCAGCAGCCCTGTAGCGGGAAAAGAGACCCAGTACTTC.

The V call is TRBV6-2 or TRBV6-3, the J call TRBJ1-1; 9 nucleotides match TRBD1. CDR3 length: 17 residues. The V gene's germline CDR1 is MNHEY and CDR2 SVGEGT. V lost 0 bases to trimming and J lost 0 bases; unmatched junction nucleotides: 5. The CDR3 here is CASSYSDRGLMNTEAFF. CDR3 bases: TGTGCCAGCAGTTACTCGGACAGGGGATTAATGAACACTGAAGCTTTCTTT.

This rearrangement joins TRBV27 to TRBJ2-5; the D gene is possibly TRBD2 (5 bases). Trimming took 3 bases from V and 5 from J, leaving 10 bases between them. Germline V gene data show CDR1 as MNHEY and CDR2 as SMNVEV (reference sequence). The CDR3 is 13 residues long. The CDR3 region has the DNA TGTGCCAGCAGTTTTCGGCGGGCGGAGACCCAGTACTTC. This sequence encodes CASSFRRAETQYF.

The rearrangement uses TRBV6-5 and TRBJ2-6, with TRBD1 as a possible D gene (7 bases). The CDR3 loop spans 15 amino acids. Germline V gene sequence: CDR1 MNHEY, CDR2 SVGAGI. V was cut by 6 bases and J by 1 base, with 10 bases left in between. CDR3: CASRGGQSGANVLTF. In DNA form, the CDR3 reads TGTGCCAGCAGGGGGGGACAGTCTGGGGCCAACGTCCTGACTTTC.

The chain carries TRBV11-3 and TRBJ2-7; 7 nucleotides agree with TRBD1. CDR3 length equals 16 residues. Germline assignment: CDR1 SGHNT and CDR2 YENEEA. V shed 5 bases and J 4 bases; nucleotides not matched to a gene: 14. In DNA, the CDR3 is TGTGCCAGCAGCCTTGGGTCGGCGACAGGGTCGTACGAGCAGTACTTC. Protein product: CASSLGSATGSYEQYF.

The rearrangement uses TRBV5-1 and TRBJ1-1; maybe TRBD1 (6 bases). V lost 0 bases and J lost 2, with 14 bases in between. CDR3 length equals 16 residues. CDR1 is SGHRS, CDR2 YFSETQ, per germline. CDR3 nucleotide sequence: TGCGCCAGCAGCTTGGCGTCCGGGACATTTAACACTGAAGCTTTCTTT. Translated, it gives CASSLASGTFNTEAFF.

The chain has TRBV29-1 and TRBJ2-3, with a weak D call TRBD2 (6 bases). Germline CDR1 SQVTM, CDR2 ANQGSEA. There are 12 residues in the CDR3. V was pared by 3 bases and J by 3 bases, with 7 bases between. This CDR3 reads CSVDGGTDTQYF. CDR3 nucleotide sequence: TGCAGCGTTGATGGGGGGACAGATACGCAGTATTTT.

Written as DNA, the CDR3 is TGCGCCAGCAGCTTGTCACGGAGCTCTGGAAACACCATATATTTT. Protein: CASSLSRSSGNTIYF. The chain has TRBV5-1 and TRBJ1-3, with D uncertain. Per germline, CDR1 SGHRS and CDR2 YFSETQ. The CDR3 covers 15 residues. V shed 1 base and J shed 0 bases, with 8 bases lying between them.

V usage is TRBV6-4 and J usage is TRBJ2-1; maybe TRBD1 (7 bases). The CDR3 is 17 amino acids. V lost 5 bases, J lost 0 bases, and 17 bases lay in between. Germline CDR1 MRHNA, CDR2 SNTAGT. The CDR3 spells CASSPAGGKSSYNEQFF. DNA for the CDR3: TGTGCCAGCAGTCCCGCAGGGGGGAAAAGCTCCTACAATGAGCAGTTCTTC.

V is TRBV30 and J is TRBJ1-2; a weak D match, TRBD1 (6 bases). With 0 bases removed from V and 11 bases from J, the gap between germline ends came to 13 bases. The CDR3 loop spans 12 amino acids. Per germline, CDR1 GTSNPN and CDR2 SVGIG (reference sequence). This CDR3 reads CAWSVQGPWYTF. CDR3 bases: TGTGCCTGGAGTGTACAGGGACCCTGGTACACCTTC.

The V call is TRBV30, the J call TRBJ1-1; TRBD1 is a possible D gene (5 bases). The length of the CDR3 is 14 residues. Between the trimmed V and J ends, which lost 3 bases and 6 bases, there was a span of 17 bases. Germline CDR1 GTSNPN, CDR2 SVGIG (reference sequence). CDR3 sequence reads: CAWRATGSRAEAFF. The CDR3 DNA sequence: TGTGCCTGGAGAGCCACCGGGAGCAGGGCTGAAGCTTTCTTT.

The rearrangement links TRBV28 to TRBJ1-2; D possibly corresponds to TRBD1 (5 bases). With 5 bases removed from V and 4 bases from J, the gap between germline ends came to 14 bases. This CDR3 region has 14 residues. In germline, CDR1 is MDHEN, CDR2 SYDVKM. The DNA for the CDR3 is TGTGCCAGCAGTCCTCCTGGGGCCGGCTATGGCTACACCTTC. Protein product: CASSPPGAGYGYTF.

The chain couples TRBV7-9 to TRBJ1-1; D gene ambiguous. The V gene lost 6 bases and the J gene lost 6 bases, with 20 bases spanning the gap. Germline CDR1 SEHNR, CDR2 FQNEAQ (reference sequence). This CDR3 has 15 residues. CDR3 DNA: TGTGCCAGCAGACCCCGATGGAGCGCGGGTCCTGAAGCTTTCTTT. It codes for CASRPRWSAGPEAFF.

The chain carries TRBV19 and TRBJ2-7, with TRBD1 as a possible D gene (6 bases). Germline V CDR1 and CDR2: LNHDA, SQIVND (reference sequence). The germline V and J ends were trimmed by 1 base and 2 bases, with 12 bases remaining between them. CDR3 length equals 15 residues. CDR3 loop: CASSIGGTLTYEQYF. CDR3 nucleotides: TGTGCCAGTAGTATAGGAGGGACACTGACCTACGAGCAGTACTTC. The full variable domain, in which reference TRBV19 and TRBJ2-7 provide the parts outside the CDR3, is DGGITQSPKYLFRKEGQNVTLSCEQNLNHDAMYWYRQDPGQGLRLIYYSQIVNDFQKGDIAEGYSVSREKKESFPLTVTSAQKNPTAFYLCASSIGGTLTYEQYFGPGTRLTVT.

The chain has TRBV2 and TRBJ1-1, with D perhaps matching TRBD1 (6 bases). CDR1 and CDR2 (germline): SNHLY, FYNNEI. This CDR3 region has 14 residues. Trimming stripped 4 bases from V and 0 bases from J, with 9 bases between. This CDR3 is CASSGGQMNTEAFF. The DNA for the CDR3 is TGTGCCAGCAGTGGCGGACAGATGAACACTGAAGCTTTCTTT.

The CDR3 DNA is TGTGCCAGCAGTTACATCCCTACTCCCCCGTATTTT. It specifies CASSYIPTPPYF. V and J are TRBV6-7 and TRBJ2-3, with D hard to call. TRBV6-7 is filed as an ORF, its function uncertain. Trimming shortened V by 2 bases and J by 14 bases, and 14 bases separated the two germline ends. This CDR3 contains 12 residues.

The CDR3 loop reads CASSAYRDMDEQFF. CDR3 bases: TGCGCCAGCAGTGCATACAGAGATATGGATGAGCAGTTCTTC. V usage is TRBV10-2 and J usage is TRBJ2-1; D is ambiguous. The CDR3 runs 14 residues. V was trimmed by 4 bases and J by 8 bases, leaving 15 bases between them. The germline V gene encodes CDR1 WSHSY and CDR2 SAAADI.

The chain has TRBV7-2 and TRBJ2-1; D is ambiguous. CDR3 length: 12 amino acids. The germline V and J ends were trimmed by 1 base and 10 bases, with 8 bases remaining between them. Germline CDR1 is SGHTA and CDR2 is FQGNSA. The CDR3 region is CASSLVGPEQFF. The CDR3 coding sequence is TGTGCCAGCAGCTTAGTTGGCCCGGAGCAGTTCTTC.

This chain uses TRBV11-2 with TRBJ2-2, with no clear D. Per germline, CDR1 SGHAT and CDR2 FQNNGV. V lost 0 bases to trimming and J lost 6 bases, with 8 bases between them. This CDR3 comprises 14 residues. CDR3 sequence (DNA): TGTGCCAGCAGCTTAGACACCAAGCCCGGGGAGCTGTTTTTT. It encodes CASSLDTKPGELFF.

CDR3 DNA: TGTGCCAGCAGCTTAGTTGGACAGGGGGTCAGTGAAAAACTGTTTTTT. It codes for CASSLVGQGVSEKLFF. The J gene is TRBJ1-4, the V gene TRBV7-2; 10 nucleotides line up with TRBD1. Per germline, CDR1 SGHTA and CDR2 FQGNSA. The CDR3 is made up of 16 amino acids. V gave up 1 base and J gave up 7 bases; unmatched junction bases: 6.

V is TRBV20-1 and J is TRBJ1-2, with D unclear. Germline V gene sequence: CDR1 DFQATT, CDR2 SNEGSKA (reference sequence). There are 12 residues in the CDR3. Between the trimmed V and J ends, which lost 3 bases and 5 bases, there was a span of 10 bases. This CDR3 reads CSASFLGYGYTF. In nucleotides, the CDR3 is TGCAGTGCTAGTTTCCTAGGTTATGGCTACACCTTC.

This chain connects TRBV4-2 to TRBJ1-3; D remains ambiguous. The CDR3 is 16 amino acids. CDR1 is LGHNA and CDR2 is YNFKEQ in the germline V gene. The V end lost 0 bases, the J end lost 0 bases, and 9 bases lay between the germline ends. CDR3 loop: CASSQERAFSGNTIYF. The DNA of the CDR3 is TGTGCCAGCAGCCAAGAACGCGCCTTCTCTGGAAACACCATATATTTT.

This clone was observed a few times. The CDR3 DNA follows: TGCGCCAGCAGCTTGGATGGAGGGCAGAGATATGGCTACACCTTC. Translation: CASSLDGGQRYGYTF. The chain couples TRBV5-1 to TRBJ1-2; D gene unclear. The CDR3 covers 15 residues. Germline loops: CDR1 SGHRS, CDR2 YFSETQ. V shed 0 bases and J shed 5 bases, with 14 bases lying between them.